The next 14 T cell receptor beta chains were all read from a single sample in a study of T-cell memory formation after mild COVID-19. TCRdb redid the calling of the 5' RACE reads with MiXCR, one entry per CDR3 protein. The sample has a few hundred thousand distinct CDR3 sequences, about a fifth seen once; the top ten hold roughly 8.1%. The sample comprised PBMCs or a T cell subset sorted from them (not recorded which). All receptors come from an adult woman who had mild COVID-19 (a few samples of this study predate the infection). Cell type and time point are not known.

The J gene is TRBJ2-7, the V gene TRBV4-3; D may match TRBD1 or TRBD2 (5 bases each). The V and J ends lost 2 bases and 2 bases respectively, with 10 bases between them. CDR3 length: 14 residues. Per germline, CDR1 LGHNA and CDR2 YSLEER. The CDR3, as DNA: TGCGCCAGCAGCCAATTTGGGGGAGCCTACGAGCAGTACTTC. Protein product: CASSQFGGAYEQYF.

On this clonotype: A much more abundant neighbour one base away suggests this may be a read error. The J gene is TRBJ1-1, the V gene TRBV5-6; 7 bases line up with TRBD1. The CDR3 consists of 13 residues. Germline CDR1 SGHDT, CDR2 YYEEEE. V was clipped by 3 bases and J by 3 bases; unmatched bases: 2. This CDR3 reads CASSSDRYTEAFF. As DNA, the CDR3 is TGTGCCAGCAGCTCGGACAGGTACACTGAAGCTTTCTTT. Looking up the rest from reference TRBV5-6 and TRBJ1-1 gives the full variable domain: DAGVTQSPTHLIKTRGQQVTLRCSPKSGHDTVSWYQQALGQGPQFIFQYYEEEERQRGNFPDRFSGHQFPNYSSELNVNALLLGDSALYLCASSSDRYTEAFFGQGTRLTVV.

This clonotype was observed a handful of times. The V call is TRBV20-1, the J call TRBJ2-3; no clear D. Germline CDR1 is DFQATT and CDR2 is SNEGSKA (reference sequence). Trimming shortened V by 1 base and J by 6 bases, and 14 bases separated the two germline ends. The CDR3 has 14 amino acids. CDR3 region: CSARVSPLSDTQYF. CDR3 DNA: TGCAGTGCTAGAGTCAGCCCCCTTTCGGATACGCAGTATTTT.

V usage is TRBV18 and J usage is TRBJ2-7; D is unclear. Looked up from germline, CDR1 is KGHSH and CDR2 is LQKENI. The CDR3 runs 12 residues. V was cut by 4 bases and J by 6 bases, with 10 bases left in between. The CDR3 DNA follows: TGTGCCAGCTCACTGCCTGACGGCGAGCAGTACTTC. It encodes CASSLPDGEQYF.

This clonotype was seen at least ten times. The J gene is TRBJ1-1, the V gene TRBV3-2; the table's D call, TRBD1, has no DNA check behind it. TRBV3-2 is recorded as a pseudogene. There are 14 residues in the CDR3. The CDR3 loop reads CASRYTDSQKEAFF. The CDR3 DNA reads as TGTGCCAGCAGGTATACTGACAGTCAAAAGGAAGCTTTCTTT.

This clonotype came up a few times. The chain employs TRBV29-1 and TRBJ2-3; TRBD2 matches 7 bases. V lost 3 bases to trimming and J lost 0 bases; unmatched junction nucleotides: 15. Germline V gene lookup returns CDR1 SQVTM and CDR2 ANQGSEA. The length of the CDR3 is 18 residues. The CDR3 DNA sequence: TGCAGCGTTGAGGGGGTAGAGCGGGAAAGCTCTAGCACAGATACGCAGTATTTT. The encoded protein is CSVEGVERESSSTDTQYF.

This chain joins TRBV7-9 and TRBJ1-1; the D is unclear. Germline lookup yields CDR1 SEHNR and CDR2 FQNEAQ (reference sequence). The length of the CDR3 is 13 residues. Trimming cost V 4 bases and J 1 base, with 7 bases left between them. The CDR3: CASSSIANTEAFF. CDR3 DNA sequence: TGTGCCAGCAGCTCTATAGCGAACACTGAAGCTTTCTTT.

This clonotype was seen only a few times. The chain links TRBV7-2 to TRBJ1-1; D not resolved. V was trimmed by 0 bases and J by 11 bases, leaving 10 bases between them. CDR1 and CDR2 (germline): SGHTA, FQGNSA. CDR3 length: 12 amino acids. Here the CDR3 reads CASSLAGGRAFF. CDR3 coding DNA: TGTGCCAGCAGCTTAGCTGGAGGGAGGGCTTTCTTT.

There are a few counts of this clonotype. The genes are TRBV11-3 and TRBJ2-7; 8 bases are shared with TRBD1. Germline assignment: CDR1 SGHNT and CDR2 YENEEA. The CDR3 consists of 13 residues. The V and J ends lost 3 bases and 4 bases, in that order; junction bases with no gene match: 2. This CDR3 is CASSLDREYEQYF. In nucleotides, the CDR3 is TGTGCCAGCAGCTTGGACAGGGAGTACGAGCAGTACTTC. Full variable domain (missing parts from reference TRBV11-3 and TRBJ2-7): EAGVVQSPRYKIIEKKQPVAFWCNPISGHNTLYWYLQNLGQGPELLIRYENEEAVDDSQLPKDRFSAERLKGVDSTLKIQPAELGDSAVYLCASSLDREYEQYFGPGTRLTVT.

Here the CDR3 reads CASSLVARSGGGGQPQHF. DNA of the CDR3: TGTGCCAGCAGTTTAGTCGCTAGATCAGGGGGAGGGGGTCAGCCCCAGCATTTT. The chain is built from TRBV27 and TRBJ1-5; 7 bases line up with TRBD1. There are 18 residues in the CDR3. From germline, CDR1 is MNHEY and CDR2 SMNVEV (reference sequence). V was clipped by 2 bases and J by 6 bases; unmatched bases: 16.

In this sample, this clonotype turned up a few times. The chain carries TRBV11-3 and TRBJ2-6; perhaps D is TRBD1 or TRBD2 (5 bases each). CDR3 size: 19 residues. V lost 4 bases, J lost 4 bases, and 23 bases lay in between. Germline CDR1 SGHNT, CDR2 YENEEA. The CDR3 coding sequence is TGTGCCAGCAGCTCCTGGGACCACCAAGTTGGGATAGGGGCCAACGTCCTGACTTTC. Translated, it gives CASSSWDHQVGIGANVLTF.

This clonotype was seen just once. A read error may explain this, as a much larger clone is one base away. The V call is TRBV12-3 or TRBV12-4, the J call TRBJ2-2; D call uncertain. Trimming left V 2 bases short and J 0 bases short, with 4 bases between. CDR3 length: 14 residues. Written as DNA, the CDR3 is TGTGCCAGCAGTTTAATGGCGAACACCGGGGAGCTGTTTTTT. The encoded protein is CASSLMANTGELFF.

The chain couples TRBV7-9 to TRBJ1-6; 10 bases line up with TRBD1. The V and J ends lost 7 bases and 7 bases, in that order; junction bases with no gene match: 22. CDR3 length: 20 residues. CDR1 and CDR2 (germline): SEHNR, FQNEAQ (reference sequence). DNA for the CDR3: TGTGCCAGCACCAGAAGTTCGGGACAGGGGTTAAGTGAGGGCAATTCACCCCTCCACTTT. Protein product: CASTRSSGQGLSEGNSPLHF.

Many counts were recorded for this clonotype. In DNA, the CDR3 is TGTGCCAGCAGCCCAAGGGACTATGGCTACACCTTC. Protein product: CASSPRDYGYTF. This chain uses TRBV7-2 with TRBJ1-2; the D is unclear. Germline V gene sequence: CDR1 SGHTA, CDR2 FQGNSA. V lost 5 bases to trimming and J lost 3 bases, with 7 bases between them. The CDR3 length is 12 residues.